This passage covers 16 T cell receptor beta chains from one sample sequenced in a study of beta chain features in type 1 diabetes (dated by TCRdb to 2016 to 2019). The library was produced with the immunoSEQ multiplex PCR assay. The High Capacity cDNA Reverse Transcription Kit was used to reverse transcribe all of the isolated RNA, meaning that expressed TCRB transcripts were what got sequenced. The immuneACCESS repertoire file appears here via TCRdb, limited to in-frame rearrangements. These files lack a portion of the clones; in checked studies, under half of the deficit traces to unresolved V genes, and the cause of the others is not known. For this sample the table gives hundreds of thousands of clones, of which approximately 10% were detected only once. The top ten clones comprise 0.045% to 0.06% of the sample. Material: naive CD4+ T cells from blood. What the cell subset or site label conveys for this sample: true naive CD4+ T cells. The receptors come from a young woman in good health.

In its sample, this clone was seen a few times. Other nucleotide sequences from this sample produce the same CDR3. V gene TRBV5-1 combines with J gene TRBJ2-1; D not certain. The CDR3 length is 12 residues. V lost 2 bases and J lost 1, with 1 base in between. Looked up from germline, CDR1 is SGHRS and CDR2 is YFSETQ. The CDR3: CASSLSYNEQFF. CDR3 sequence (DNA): TGCGCCAGCAGCTTATCCTACAATGAGCAGTTCTTC.

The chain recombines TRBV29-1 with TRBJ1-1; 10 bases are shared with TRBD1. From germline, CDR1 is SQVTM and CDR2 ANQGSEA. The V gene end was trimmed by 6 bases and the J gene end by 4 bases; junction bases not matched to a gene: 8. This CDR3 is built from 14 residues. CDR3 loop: CSVGQGKSGTEAFF. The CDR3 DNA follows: TGCAGCGTGGGACAGGGGAAGAGCGGCACTGAAGCTTTCTTT.

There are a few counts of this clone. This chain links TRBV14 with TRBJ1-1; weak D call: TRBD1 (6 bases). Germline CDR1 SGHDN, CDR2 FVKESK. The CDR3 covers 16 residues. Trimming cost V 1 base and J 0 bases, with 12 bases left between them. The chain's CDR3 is CASSQGLGALNTEAFF. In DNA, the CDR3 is TGTGCCAGCAGCCAAGGCCTGGGGGCTCTGAACACTGAAGCTTTCTTT.

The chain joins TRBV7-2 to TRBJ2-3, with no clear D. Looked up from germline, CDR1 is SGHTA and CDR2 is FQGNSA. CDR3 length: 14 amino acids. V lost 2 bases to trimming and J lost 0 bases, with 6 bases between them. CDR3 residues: CASSLTPSTDTQYF. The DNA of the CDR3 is TGTGCCAGCAGCTTAACCCCTAGCACAGATACGCAGTATTTT.

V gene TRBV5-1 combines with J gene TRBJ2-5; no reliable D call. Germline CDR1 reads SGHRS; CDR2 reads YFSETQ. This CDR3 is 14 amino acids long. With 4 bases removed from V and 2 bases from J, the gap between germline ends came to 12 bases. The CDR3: CASSPLQRQETQYF. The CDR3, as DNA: TGCGCCAGCAGCCCATTACAACGACAAGAGACCCAGTACTTC. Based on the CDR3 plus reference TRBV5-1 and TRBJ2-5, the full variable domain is KAGVTQTPRYLIKTRGQQVTLSCSPISGHRSVSWYQQTPGQGLQFLFEYFSETQRNKGNFPGRFSGRQFSNSRSEMNVSTLELGDSALYLCASSPLQRQETQYFGPGTRLLVL.

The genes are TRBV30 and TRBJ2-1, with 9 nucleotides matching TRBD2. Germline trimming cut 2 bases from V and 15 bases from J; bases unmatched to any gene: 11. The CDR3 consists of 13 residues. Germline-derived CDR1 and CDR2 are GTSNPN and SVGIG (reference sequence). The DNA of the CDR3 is TGTGCCTGGAGTCTAACCCCCGGGACTAGCACGTTCTTC. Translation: CAWSLTPGTSTFF.

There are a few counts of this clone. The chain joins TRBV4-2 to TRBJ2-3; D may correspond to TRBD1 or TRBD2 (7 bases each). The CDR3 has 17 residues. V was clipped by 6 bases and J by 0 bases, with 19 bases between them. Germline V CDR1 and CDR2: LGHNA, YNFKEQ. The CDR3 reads CASSQGGQGGSTDTQYF. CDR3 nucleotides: TGTGCCAGCAGTCAGGGGGGGCAGGGAGGAAGCACAGATACGCAGTATTTT.

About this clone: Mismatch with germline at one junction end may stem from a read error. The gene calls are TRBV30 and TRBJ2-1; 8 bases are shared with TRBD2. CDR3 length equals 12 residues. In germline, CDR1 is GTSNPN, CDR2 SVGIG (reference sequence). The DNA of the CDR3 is TGTGCCTGGAGTGTGGCGTCCGGGCGGGGGGTCTTC. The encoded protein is CAWSVASGRGVF.

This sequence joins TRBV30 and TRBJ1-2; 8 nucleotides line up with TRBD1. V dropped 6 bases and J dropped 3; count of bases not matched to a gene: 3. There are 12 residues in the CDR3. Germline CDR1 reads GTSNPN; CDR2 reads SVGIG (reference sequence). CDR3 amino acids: CACNRGDYGYTF. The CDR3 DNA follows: TGTGCCTGCAACAGGGGGGACTATGGCTACACCTTC.

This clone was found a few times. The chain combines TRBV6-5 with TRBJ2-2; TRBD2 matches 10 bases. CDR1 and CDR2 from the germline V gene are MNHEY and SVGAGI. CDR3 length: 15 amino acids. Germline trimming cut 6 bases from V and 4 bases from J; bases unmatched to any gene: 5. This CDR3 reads CASRLAGIVTGELFF. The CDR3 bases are TGTGCCAGCAGACTAGCGGGAATTGTCACCGGGGAGCTGTTTTTT.

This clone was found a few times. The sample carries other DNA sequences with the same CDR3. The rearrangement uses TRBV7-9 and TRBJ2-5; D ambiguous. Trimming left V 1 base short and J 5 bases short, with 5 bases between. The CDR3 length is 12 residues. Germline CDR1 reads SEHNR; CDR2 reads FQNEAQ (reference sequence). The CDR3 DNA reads TGTGCCAGCAGCTTAGTAGGGGAGACCCAGTACTTC. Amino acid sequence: CASSLVGETQYF.

CDR3 loop: CASSEQGDSPLHF. The CDR3 coding sequence is TGTGCCAGCAGTGAACAGGGAGATTCACCCCTCCACTTT. The J gene is TRBJ1-6, the V gene TRBV2; D may be TRBD1 (5 bases). The length of the CDR3 is 13 residues. Trimming left V 2 bases short and J 8 bases short, with 7 bases between. CDR1 and CDR2 (germline): SNHLY, FYNNEI.

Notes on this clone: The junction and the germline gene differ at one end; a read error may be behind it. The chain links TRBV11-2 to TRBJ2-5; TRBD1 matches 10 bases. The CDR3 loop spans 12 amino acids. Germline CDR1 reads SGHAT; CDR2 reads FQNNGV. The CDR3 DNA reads TGTGCCAGCAGCTCGAAGGGACAGGGGATGGACTTC. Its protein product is CASSSKGQGMDF. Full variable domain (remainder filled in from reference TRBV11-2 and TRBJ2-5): EAGVAQSPRYKIIEKRQSVAFWCNPISGHATLYWYQQILGQGPKLLIQFQNNGVVDDSQLPKDRFSAERLKGVDSTLKIQPAKLEDSAVYLCASSSKGQGMDFGPGTRLLVL.

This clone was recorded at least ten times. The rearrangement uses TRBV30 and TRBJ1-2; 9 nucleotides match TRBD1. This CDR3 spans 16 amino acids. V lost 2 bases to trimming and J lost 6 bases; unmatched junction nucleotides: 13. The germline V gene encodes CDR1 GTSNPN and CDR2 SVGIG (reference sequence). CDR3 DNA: TGTGCCTGGAGTACATCTCGGGGACAGGGAGTTCATGGCTACACCTTC. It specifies CAWSTSRGQGVHGYTF.

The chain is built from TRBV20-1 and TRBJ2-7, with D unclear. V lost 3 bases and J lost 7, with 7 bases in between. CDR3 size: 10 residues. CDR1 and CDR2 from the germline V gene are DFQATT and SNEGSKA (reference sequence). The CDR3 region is CSASRKEQYF. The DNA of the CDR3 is TGCAGTGCTAGTCGTAAGGAGCAGTACTTC.

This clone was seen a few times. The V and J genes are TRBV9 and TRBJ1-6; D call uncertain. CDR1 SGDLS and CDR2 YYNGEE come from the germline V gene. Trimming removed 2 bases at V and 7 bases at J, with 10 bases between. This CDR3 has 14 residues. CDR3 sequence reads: CASSVTMQNSPLHF. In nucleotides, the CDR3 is TGTGCCAGCAGCGTGACGATGCAGAATTCACCCCTCCACTTT.